These 3 T cell receptor beta chains share one sample of origin, sequenced in a study of blood T cells in healthy people across ages. Through a sample-barcoded 5' primer and a J-beta primer mix, a second PCR was run for roughly 6 to 12 cycles. TCRdb processed the 5' RACE reads anew with MiXCR; each CDR3 protein has one entry. The sample has around 690,000 distinct CDR3 sequences; 58% are singletons. The sequenced sample consisted of blood. The receptor set was obtained from a man between 60 and 75 years old in good health.

CDR3 nucleotides: TGTGCCAGCAGCCAAGATACAGGGGTGATCTATGGCTACACCTTC. This gives the protein CASSQDTGVIYGYTF. The chain couples TRBV3-1 to TRBJ1-2, with TRBD1 matching 7 bases. The V gene's germline CDR1 is LGHDT and CDR2 YNNKEL (reference sequence). Trimming at V came to 0 bases and at J to 4 bases, leaving 5 bases not matched to a gene. This CDR3 spans 15 amino acids.

This clonotype was found once. The rearrangement joins TRBV28 to TRBJ2-4; TRBD2 agrees at 7 bases. The CDR3 spans 12 residues. Germline CDR1 and CDR2: MDHEN and SYDVKM. The junction had 0 bases not matched to a gene; V was cut back by 5 bases and J by 5 bases. DNA for the CDR3: TGTGCCAGCAGTCGGGGGGAAAACATTCAGTACTTC. Residues: CASSRGENIQYF. The full variable domain, in which reference TRBV28 and TRBJ2-4 provide the parts outside the CDR3, is DVKVTQSSRYLVKRTGEKVFLECVQDMDHENMFWYRQDPGLGLRLIYFSYDVKMKEKGDIPEGYSVSREKKERFSLILESASTNQTSMYLCASSRGENIQYFGAGTRLSVL.

The rearrangement uses TRBV29-1 and TRBJ2-7; either TRBD1 or TRBD2 may fit D (5 bases each). The J call is uncertain, as TRBJ2-5 better fits the DNA end. Germline-derived CDR1 and CDR2 are SQVTM and ANQGSEA. The CDR3 totals 14 residues. In DNA, the CDR3 is TGCAGCGTTGGGGACCACTGGACGGTCGAGACCCAGTACTTC. Encoded protein: CSVGDHWTVETQYF.